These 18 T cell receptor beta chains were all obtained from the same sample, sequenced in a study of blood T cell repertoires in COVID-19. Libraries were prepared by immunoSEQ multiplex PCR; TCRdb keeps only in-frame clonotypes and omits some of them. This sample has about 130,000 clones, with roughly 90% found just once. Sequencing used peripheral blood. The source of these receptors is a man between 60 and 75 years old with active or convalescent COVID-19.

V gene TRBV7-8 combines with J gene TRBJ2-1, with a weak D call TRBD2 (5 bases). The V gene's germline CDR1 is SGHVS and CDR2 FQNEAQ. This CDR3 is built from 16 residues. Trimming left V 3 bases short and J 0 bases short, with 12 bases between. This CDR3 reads CASSFSRGSSYNEQFF. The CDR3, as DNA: TGTGCCAGCAGCTTTTCCCGAGGGTCCTCCTACAATGAGCAGTTCTTC.

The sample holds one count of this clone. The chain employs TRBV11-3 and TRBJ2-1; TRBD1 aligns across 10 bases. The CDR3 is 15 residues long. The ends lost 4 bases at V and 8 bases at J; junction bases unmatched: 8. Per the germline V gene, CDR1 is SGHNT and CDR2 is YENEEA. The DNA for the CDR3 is TGTGCCAGCAGCTCAAGACAGGGGGCGATTTATGAGCAGTTCTTC. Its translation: CASSSRQGAIYEQFF. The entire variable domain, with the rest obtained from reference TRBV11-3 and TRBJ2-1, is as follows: EAGVVQSPRYKIIEKKQPVAFWCNPISGHNTLYWYLQNLGQGPELLIRYENEEAVDDSQLPKDRFSAERLKGVDSTLKIQPAELGDSAVYLCASSSRQGAIYEQFFGPGTRLTVL.

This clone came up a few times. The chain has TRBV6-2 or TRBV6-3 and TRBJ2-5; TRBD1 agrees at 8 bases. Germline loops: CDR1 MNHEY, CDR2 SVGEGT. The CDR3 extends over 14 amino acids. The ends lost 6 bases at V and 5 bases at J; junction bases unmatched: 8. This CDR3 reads CASSSDRGGETQYF. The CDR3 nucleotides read TGTGCCAGCAGCTCAGACAGGGGCGGGGAGACCCAGTACTTC.

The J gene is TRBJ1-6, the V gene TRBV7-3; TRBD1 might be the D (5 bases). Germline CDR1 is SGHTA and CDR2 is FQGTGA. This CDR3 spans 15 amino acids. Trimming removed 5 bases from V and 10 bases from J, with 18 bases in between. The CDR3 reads CASSLGRGYASPLHF. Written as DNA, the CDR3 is TGTGCCAGCAGCCTAGGACGGGGGTACGCCTCACCCCTCCACTTT.

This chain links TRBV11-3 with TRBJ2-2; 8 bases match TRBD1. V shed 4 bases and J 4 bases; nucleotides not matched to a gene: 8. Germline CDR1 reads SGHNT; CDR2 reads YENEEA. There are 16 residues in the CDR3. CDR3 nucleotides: TGTGCCAGCAGCTCCCCCGGGACAGGTCGCACCGGGGAGCTGTTTTTT. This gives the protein CASSSPGTGRTGELFF.

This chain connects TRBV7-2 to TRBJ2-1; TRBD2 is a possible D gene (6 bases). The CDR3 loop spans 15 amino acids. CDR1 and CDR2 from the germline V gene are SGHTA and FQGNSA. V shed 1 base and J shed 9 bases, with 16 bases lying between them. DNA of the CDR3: TGTGCCAGCAGCTTAGGGTTGCGGGAAGGGGTTGAGCAGTTCTTC. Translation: CASSLGLREGVEQFF.

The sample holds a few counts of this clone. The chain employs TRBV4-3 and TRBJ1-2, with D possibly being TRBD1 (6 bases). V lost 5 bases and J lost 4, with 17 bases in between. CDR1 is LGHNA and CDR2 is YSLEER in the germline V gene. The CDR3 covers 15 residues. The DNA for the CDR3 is TGCGCCAGCAGCACAACACAGGGATCTCTCTATGGCTACACCTTC. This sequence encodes CASSTTQGSLYGYTF.

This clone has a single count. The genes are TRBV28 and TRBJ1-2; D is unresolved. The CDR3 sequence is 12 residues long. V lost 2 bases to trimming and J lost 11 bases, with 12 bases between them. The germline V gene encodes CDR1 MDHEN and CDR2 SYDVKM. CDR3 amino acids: CASSLSTSRYTF. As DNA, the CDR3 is TGTGCCAGCAGTTTAAGTACGAGTCGATACACCTTC.

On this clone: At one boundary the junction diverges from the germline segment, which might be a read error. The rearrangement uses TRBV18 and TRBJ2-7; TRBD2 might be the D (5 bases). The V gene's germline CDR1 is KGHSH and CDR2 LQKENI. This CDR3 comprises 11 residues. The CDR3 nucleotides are TGTGCCACCTCAGAGGGCTACGAGCAGTACTTC. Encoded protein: CATSEGYEQYF.

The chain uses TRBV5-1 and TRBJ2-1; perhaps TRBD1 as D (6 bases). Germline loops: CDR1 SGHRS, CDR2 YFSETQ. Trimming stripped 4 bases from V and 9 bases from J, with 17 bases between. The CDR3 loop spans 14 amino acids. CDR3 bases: TGCGCCAGCAGCCGGACAGTTACTACAGGTGAGCAGTTCTTC. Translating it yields CASSRTVTTGEQFF. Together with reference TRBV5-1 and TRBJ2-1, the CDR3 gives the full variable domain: KAGVTQTPRYLIKTRGQQVTLSCSPISGHRSVSWYQQTPGQGLQFLFEYFSETQRNKGNFPGRFSGRQFSNSRSEMNVSTLELGDSALYLCASSRTVTTGEQFFGPGTRLTVL.

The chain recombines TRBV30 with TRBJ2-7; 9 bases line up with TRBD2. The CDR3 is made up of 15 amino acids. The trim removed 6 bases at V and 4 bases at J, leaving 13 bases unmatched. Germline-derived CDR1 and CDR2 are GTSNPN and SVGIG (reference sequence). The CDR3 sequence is CACIGLAGTSYEQYF. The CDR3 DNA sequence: TGTGCCTGTATTGGGCTAGCGGGGACATCTTACGAGCAGTACTTC.

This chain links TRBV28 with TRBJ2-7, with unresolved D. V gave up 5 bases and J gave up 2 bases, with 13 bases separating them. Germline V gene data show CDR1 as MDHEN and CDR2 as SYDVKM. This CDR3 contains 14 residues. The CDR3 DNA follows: TGTGCCAGCAGTCCAGCTTCAGACACCTACGAGCAGTACTTC. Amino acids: CASSPASDTYEQYF.

CDR3 coding DNA: TGTGCCAGCAGTCTTTCCAGGGGGTATGGCTACACCTTC. Residues: CASSLSRGYGYTF. The genes are TRBV12-3 or TRBV12-4 and TRBJ1-2, with TRBD1 matching 7 bases. Unmatched junction bases numbered 5, after V lost 5 bases and J lost 5 bases. This CDR3 region has 13 residues.

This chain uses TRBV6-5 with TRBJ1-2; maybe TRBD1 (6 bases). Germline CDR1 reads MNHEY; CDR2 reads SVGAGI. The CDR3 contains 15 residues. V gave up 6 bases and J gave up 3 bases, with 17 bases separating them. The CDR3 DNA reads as TGTGCCAGCAGGGACAGCGGATACCACGACTATGGCTACACCTTC. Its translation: CASRDSGYHDYGYTF.

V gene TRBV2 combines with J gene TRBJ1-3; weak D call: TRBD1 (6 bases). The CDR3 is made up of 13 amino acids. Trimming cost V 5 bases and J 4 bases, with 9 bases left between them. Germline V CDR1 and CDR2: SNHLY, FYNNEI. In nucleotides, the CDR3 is TGTGCCAGCAGTCGGGGGGGCGGAAACACCATATATTTT. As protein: CASSRGGGNTIYF.

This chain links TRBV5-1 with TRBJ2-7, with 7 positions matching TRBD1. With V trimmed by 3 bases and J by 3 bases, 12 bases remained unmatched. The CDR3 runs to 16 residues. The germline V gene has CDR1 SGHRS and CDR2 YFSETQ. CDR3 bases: TGCGCCAGCAGCTACCCGGATGACAGGGTTGGCTACGAGCAGTACTTC. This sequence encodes CASSYPDDRVGYEQYF.

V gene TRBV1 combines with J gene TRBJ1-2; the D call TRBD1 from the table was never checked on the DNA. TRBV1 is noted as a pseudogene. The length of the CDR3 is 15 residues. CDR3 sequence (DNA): TGCACCAGCAGCCAAGAGGCAAGATTAAACTATGGCTACACCTTC. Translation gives CTSSQEARLNYGYTF.

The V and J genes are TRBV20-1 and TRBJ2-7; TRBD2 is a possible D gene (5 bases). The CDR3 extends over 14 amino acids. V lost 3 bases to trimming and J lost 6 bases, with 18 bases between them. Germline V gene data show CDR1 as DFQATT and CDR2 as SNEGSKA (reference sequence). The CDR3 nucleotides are TGCAGTGCTAGTGTAAGGGTGGGCCGGGGCGAGCAGTACTTC. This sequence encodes CSASVRVGRGEQYF.